These 28 T cell receptor beta chains share one sample of origin, sequenced in a study of vaccination effects on CD4 cells after COVID-19. TCRdb keeps only in-frame clones here, not all; method: immunoSEQ multiplex PCR. The sample comprises some 61,000 clones, roughly 76% of which are singletons, and about 0.86% rests with the top ten. Their antigen targets remain unknown. Under the ViraFEST assay, PBMC were stimulated with viral peptide pools so that antigen-specific CD4+ T cells expanded. Sequencing was performed afterwards. Culture lasted around eleven days before CD4+ T cell isolation. Of the BNT162b2 and mRNA-1273 vaccines, participants received two doses of one or the other. The sequencing here drew on CD4+ T cells from PBMCs cultured with HCoV-OC43 spike peptides, taken after COVID-19 vaccination. The subset here: HCoV-OC43 spike overlapping peptide pool stimulation. The receptors were gathered from a human donor who received a COVID-19 vaccine.

V and J are TRBV30 and TRBJ2-5; D perhaps matches TRBD1 (5 bases). Looked up from germline, CDR1 is GTSNPN and CDR2 is SVGIG (reference sequence). The V gene lost 3 bases and the J gene lost 2 bases, with 16 bases spanning the gap. The CDR3 is 15 residues long. The CDR3 DNA is TGTGCCTGGAGCAATGGATTGGCAGGGCAAGAGACCCAGTACTTC. Its protein product is CAWSNGLAGQETQYF.

This clone was picked up a small number of times. The chain couples TRBV4-2 to TRBJ2-2; D not resolved. The V and J ends lost 0 bases and 5 bases respectively, with 13 bases between them. This CDR3 comprises 16 residues. Germline V gene data show CDR1 as LGHNA and CDR2 as YNFKEQ. Here the CDR3 DNA reads TGTGCCAGCAGCCAAGATCTCCAGAAGATAACCGGGGAGCTGTTTTTT. Translated: CASSQDLQKITGELFF.

V gene TRBV18 combines with J gene TRBJ2-3; possible D gene TRBD2, 6 bases. Germline CDR1 and CDR2: KGHSH and LQKENI. Trimming removed 2 bases from V and 5 bases from J, with 11 bases in between. The CDR3 runs to 14 residues. The CDR3 region is CASSPRDFRDTQYF. For the CDR3, the DNA is TGTGCCAGCTCACCAAGGGACTTTCGAGATACGCAGTATTTT.

This clone came up once. This chain uses TRBV5-3 with TRBJ2-7, with TRBD1 matching 8 bases. TRBV5-3 is an ORF; its function is uncertain. The CDR3 is made up of 15 amino acids. The trim removed 0 bases at V and 3 bases at J, leaving 5 bases unmatched. This chain's CDR3 is CARSLVVGQDYEQYV. CDR3 DNA sequence: TGTGCCAGAAGCTTGGTAGTGGGACAGGACTACGAGCAGTACGTC.

This clone came up a few times. The chain uses TRBV19 and TRBJ1-2; possibly TRBD1 for D (6 bases). Deletions cut 7 bases from V and 3 bases from J, with 15 bases between. CDR1 and CDR2 (germline): LNHDA, SQIVND (reference sequence). The CDR3 sequence is 14 residues long. The CDR3 is CASIGGRKDYGYTF. The CDR3 DNA reads as TGTGCCAGTATAGGGGGGCGTAAGGACTATGGCTACACCTTC.

This chain connects TRBV5-1 to TRBJ2-1; a weak D match, TRBD1 (6 bases). Trimming took 1 base from V and 3 from J, leaving 8 bases between them. The CDR3 has 14 amino acids. Germline-derived CDR1 and CDR2 are SGHRS and YFSETQ. CDR3 nucleotide sequence: TGCGCCAGCAGCTTGCGCAGGGGCTACAATGAGCAGTTCTTC. Translation: CASSLRRGYNEQFF.

The V and J genes are TRBV5-8 and TRBJ1-3, with D maybe TRBD1 (5 bases). The germline V and J ends were trimmed by 4 bases and 0 bases, with 14 bases remaining between them. This CDR3 has 16 amino acids. Per the germline V gene, CDR1 is SGHTS and CDR2 is YDEGEE. This chain's CDR3 is CASSPDSLASGNTIYF. CDR3 coding DNA: TGTGCCAGCAGCCCAGACAGCCTGGCCTCTGGAAACACCATATATTTT.

This clone was recorded a few times. The chain links TRBV7-8 to TRBJ1-1, with a possible D match to TRBD1 (5 bases). This CDR3 spans 14 amino acids. Germline V gene data show CDR1 as SGHVS and CDR2 as FQNEAQ. V lost 2 bases and J lost 0, with 7 bases in between. For the CDR3, the DNA is TGTGCCAGCAGCTTACCGACAGTGAACACTGAAGCTTTCTTT. It yields the protein CASSLPTVNTEAFF.

The V and J genes are TRBV9 and TRBJ2-4; 8 bases match TRBD1. The CDR3 is 14 residues long. V shed 4 bases, J shed 8 bases, and the junction held 8 bases outside the gene matches. CDR1 and CDR2 (germline): SGDLS, YYNGEE. CDR3 sequence (DNA): TGTGCCAGCAGCTCAAGACAGGGGATAGACATTCAGTACTTC. It yields the protein CASSSRQGIDIQYF. The variable domain in full, completed from reference TRBV9 and TRBJ2-4, reads DSGVTQTPKHLITATGQRVTLRCSPRSGDLSVYWYQQSLDQGLQFLIQYYNGEERAKGNILERFSAQQFPDLHSELNLSSLELGDSALYFCASSSRQGIDIQYFGAGTRLSVL.

This clone was found a few times. The chain recombines TRBV19 with TRBJ1-2; D remains unclear. CDR3 length equals 13 residues. Trimming removed 3 bases from V and 7 bases from J, with 12 bases in between. Looked up from germline, CDR1 is LNHDA and CDR2 is SQIVND (reference sequence). CDR3 sequence reads: CASSINPSGGYTF. The CDR3 DNA reads TGTGCCAGTAGTATCAACCCTTCAGGTGGCTACACCTTC. Complete variable domain (other parts from reference TRBV19 and TRBJ1-2): DGGITQSPKYLFRKEGQNVTLSCEQNLNHDAMYWYRQDPGQGLRLIYYSQIVNDFQKGDIAEGYSVSREKKESFPLTVTSAQKNPTAFYLCASSINPSGGYTFGSGTRLTVV.

V is TRBV3-1 (or the pseudogene TRBV3-2) and J is TRBJ1-1; tentatively, D is TRBD1 (5 bases). Deletions cut 4 bases from V and 1 base from J, with 16 bases between. CDR3 length equals 16 residues. Germline values: CDR1 LGHDT, CDR2 YNNKEL (reference sequence). This CDR3 is CASSLLGASSNTEAFF. The CDR3 DNA follows: TGTGCCAGCAGCCTACTCGGGGCGTCTTCGAACACTGAAGCTTTCTTT.

V and J are TRBV7-2 and TRBJ1-5, with D unclear. There are 15 residues in the CDR3. The V end lost 0 bases, the J end lost 7 bases, and 13 bases lay between the germline ends. CDR1 SGHTA and CDR2 FQGNSA come from the germline V gene. The CDR3 DNA reads as TGTGCCAGCAGCTTAGCGCGCGGTACTTCCCAGCCCCAGCATTTT. The encoded protein is CASSLARGTSQPQHF.

This clone occurred a few times. This sequence joins TRBV18 and TRBJ1-1, with 7 bases aligning to TRBD1. CDR3 size: 14 residues. The junction had 5 bases not matched to a gene; V was cut back by 4 bases and J by 3 bases. Germline loops: CDR1 KGHSH, CDR2 LQKENI. Here the CDR3 DNA reads TGTGCCAGCTCACTCCAGGGGGAGGACACTGAAGCTTTCTTT. It is translated as CASSLQGEDTEAFF.

The chain is built from TRBV3-1 (or the pseudogene TRBV3-2) and TRBJ1-3; D is ambiguous. There are 14 residues in the CDR3. The V end lost 3 bases, the J end lost 4 bases, and 10 bases lay between the germline ends. Looked up from germline, CDR1 is LGHDT and CDR2 is YNNKEL (reference sequence). The CDR3 region has the DNA TGTGCCAGCAGCCAGGGAGACTGGGGAAACACCATATATTTT. Its translation is CASSQGDWGNTIYF.

CDR3 in DNA: TGTGCCAGTAGTAGGTTAGCGGGGGATTACAATGAGCAGTTCTTC. It specifies CASSRLAGDYNEQFF. The chain has TRBV19 and TRBJ2-1; 9 bases are a match to TRBD2. This CDR3 spans 15 amino acids. The J segment lost 4 bases and the V segment lost 4 bases, leaving 5 bases of the junction unmatched. Germline CDR1 LNHDA, CDR2 SQIVND (reference sequence).

V gene TRBV9 combines with J gene TRBJ2-3, with 11 nucleotides matching TRBD2. The CDR3 length is 18 residues. The germline V gene has CDR1 SGDLS and CDR2 YYNGEE. With 2 bases clipped from V and 3 bases from J, the junction kept 11 bases outside the gene matches. CDR3 loop: CASSVTSGGNPPTDTQYF. Here the CDR3 DNA reads TGTGCCAGCAGCGTTACTAGCGGGGGCAACCCCCCGACAGATACGCAGTATTTT.

The J gene is TRBJ1-1, the V gene TRBV11-2; D gene uncertain. The germline gives CDR1 SGHAT, CDR2 FQNNGV. This CDR3 region has 17 residues. V was clipped by 5 bases and J by 0 bases, with 19 bases between them. The CDR3 DNA sequence: TGTGCCAGCAGCAAACGGATACGGGCAGCTATGAACACTGAAGCTTTCTTT. This encodes CASSKRIRAAMNTEAFF.

The DNA of the CDR3 is TGTGCCAGCAGCTTAGCATCGGGGGGAGCCAATCAAGAGACCCAGTACTTC. This gives the protein CASSLASGGANQETQYF. The V call is TRBV7-2, the J call TRBJ2-5; 7 bases map to TRBD2. Unmatched junction bases numbered 9, after V lost 0 bases and J lost 2 bases. Germline values: CDR1 SGHTA, CDR2 FQGNSA. The CDR3 has 17 amino acids.

V usage is TRBV6-5 and J usage is TRBJ2-5; 12 bases line up with TRBD2. The CDR3 runs to 15 residues. Germline assignment: CDR1 MNHEY and CDR2 SVGAGI. V trimming: 5 bases; J trimming: 5 bases; junction bases outside the gene matches: 6. The CDR3 loop is CASSPPSGGAETQYF. The CDR3, as DNA: TGTGCCAGCAGTCCGCCTAGCGGGGGGGCTGAGACCCAGTACTTC.

The chain links TRBV24-1 to TRBJ1-4, with D hard to call. The germline V and J ends were trimmed by 4 bases and 4 bases, with 12 bases remaining between them. Per the germline V gene, CDR1 is KGHDR and CDR2 is SFDVKD. This CDR3 is 15 amino acids long. CDR3 sequence reads: CATSDNRSYNEKLFF. The CDR3, as DNA: TGTGCCACCAGTGACAATCGGAGTTATAATGAAAAACTGTTTTTT.

The rearrangement joins TRBV6-6 to TRBJ1-2, with 9 bases aligning to TRBD1. Germline V gene lookup returns CDR1 MNHNY and CDR2 SVGAGI (reference sequence). J gave up 5 bases and V 6 bases, and 7 bases lay outside the gene matches. The CDR3 totals 14 residues. CDR3 DNA sequence: TGTGCCAGCAGCTGGGGACAGGGAGATTATGGCTACACCTTC. Translation: CASSWGQGDYGYTF.

This clone appeared once. The chain links TRBV5-1 to TRBJ1-5; 9 positions match TRBD1. Trimming removed 2 bases from V and 4 bases from J; junction bases left unmatched: 1. The CDR3 consists of 14 residues. CDR1 SGHRS and CDR2 YFSETQ come from the germline V gene. The CDR3: CASSFGTGNQPQHF. In DNA, the CDR3 is TGCGCCAGCAGCTTTGGGACAGGGAATCAGCCCCAGCATTTT. The variable domain in full, with the rest retrieved from reference TRBV5-1 and TRBJ1-5, is KAGVTQTPRYLIKTRGQQVTLSCSPISGHRSVSWYQQTPGQGLQFLFEYFSETQRNKGNFPGRFSGRQFSNSRSEMNVSTLELGDSALYLCASSFGTGNQPQHFGDGTRLSIL.

The chain joins TRBV7-2 to TRBJ1-1, with D tentatively TRBD1 (6 bases). Germline CDR1 and CDR2: SGHTA and FQGNSA. V was shortened by 1 base and J by 8 bases, with 14 bases between the two germline ends. The CDR3 loop spans 14 amino acids. This CDR3 reads CASSLVTGLSEAFF. The CDR3 nucleotides read TGTGCCAGCAGCTTAGTCACAGGGTTGTCGGAAGCTTTCTTT.

The chain carries TRBV5-1 and TRBJ2-1; 13 bases are a match to TRBD2. The J segment lost 0 bases and the V segment lost 4 bases, leaving 13 bases of the junction unmatched. Germline V gene lookup returns CDR1 SGHRS and CDR2 YFSETQ. The CDR3 sequence is 20 residues long. The CDR3 spells CASSMKTGTSGTASYNEQFF. DNA for the CDR3: TGCGCCAGCAGCATGAAGACCGGGACTAGCGGGACGGCCTCCTACAATGAGCAGTTCTTC.

The chain couples TRBV6-5 to TRBJ2-7, with TRBD1 matching 9 bases. Germline CDR1 and CDR2: MNHEY and SVGAGI. Unmatched junction bases numbered 6, after V lost 5 bases and J lost 4 bases. The CDR3 sequence is 14 residues long. CDR3 sequence (DNA): TGTGCCAGCAGTCCCGGGACAGGGAGATACGAGCAGTACGTC. Translated, it gives CASSPGTGRYEQYV.

This clone was found a few times. The gene calls are TRBV27 and TRBJ1-2, with D possibly being TRBD1 (5 bases). The CDR3 totals 12 residues. V was clipped by 6 bases and J by 4 bases, with 9 bases between them. Germline assignment: CDR1 MNHEY and CDR2 SMNVEV (reference sequence). The CDR3 region is CASRTGGYGYTF. CDR3 coding DNA: TGTGCCAGCAGGACGGGGGGCTATGGCTACACCTTC.

CDR3 sequence reads: CASSQKLATNEKLFF. The CDR3 bases are TGTGCCAGCAGCCAGAAGTTAGCAACTAATGAAAAACTGTTTTTT. This rearrangement joins TRBV14 to TRBJ1-4, with D uncertain. Germline CDR1 is SGHDN and CDR2 is FVKESK. The CDR3 runs 15 residues. Trimming shortened V by 3 bases and J by 0 bases, and 8 bases separated the two germline ends.

The chain is built from TRBV28 and TRBJ1-1, with D possibly matching TRBD1 (5 bases). The CDR3 is 13 residues long. Trimming stripped 2 bases from V and 1 base from J, with 5 bases between. Germline V CDR1 and CDR2: MDHEN, SYDVKM. CDR3 residues: CASSLRGNTEAFF. The CDR3 nucleotides read TGTGCCAGCAGTTTAAGGGGGAACACTGAAGCTTTCTTT.